Described below is a single TCR beta chain sequence and its context. No antigen is known for it. The sample originates from a study of siplizumab effects on memory and regulatory T cells. Study findings and constraints: The study found naive T cells seemingly more diverse than memory cells and seemingly major alloresponse contributors. Versus about 26% in controls, the mappable alloreactive CD4+ clones averaged around 68% Treg-derived with siplizumab. Of the proliferating CD4+ or CD8+ clones, roughly 75-96% lacked a naive or memory phenotype that could be assigned.

Sequenced by immunoSEQ multiplex PCR; TCRdb stores in-frame clones only, minus some. Seen here are tens of thousands of clones, about 90% observed once, and the top ten hold roughly 0.37%. This CDR3 spans 13 amino acids. V lost 5 bases, J lost 5 bases, and 10 bases lay in between. Germline loops: CDR1 LNHDA, CDR2 SQIVND (reference sequence). The chain combines TRBV19 with TRBJ2-1; no firm D call. Specimen: naive CD8+ T cells sorted from blood. The receptor comes from a human donor in good health. Written as DNA, the CDR3 is TGTGCCAGTAGTTTAGGAACTGACAATGAGCAGTTCTTC. Translating it yields CASSLGTDNEQFF.